The TCR beta chain under discussion was sequenced for a study of type 1 and type 2 diabetes patients. Study information: Donors were type 1 diabetes, type 2 diabetes, or nondiabetic controls.

Findings of the study overall: Some HECs seen only in T1D might also appear in more T2D or control samples.

Amplification started from genomic DNA. A primer set of 30 forward and 13 reverse primers amplified the CDR3. TCRdb itself ran the multiplex PCR reads through MiXCR, one entry per CDR3 protein. The sample lists 250,000 to 300,000 distinct CDR3 sequences, more than 40% occurring once. Comments on this clonotype: As yet, its antigen is unknown.

The sample consisted of peripheral blood mononuclear cells (PBMCs). The source of this sequence is a man aged 18 to 29 with type 2 diabetes.

The CDR3 sequence: CSARRAGYEKLFF. CDR3 DNA sequence: TGCAGTGCTAGAAGGGCAGGGTATGAAAAACTGTTTTTT. The chain joins TRBV20-1 to TRBJ1-4, with TRBD1 as a possible D gene (5 bases). The CDR3 sequence is 13 residues long. Looked up from germline, CDR1 is DFQATT and CDR2 is SNEGSKA (reference sequence). V lost 2 bases to trimming and J lost 6 bases, with 10 bases between them.